These 11 T cell receptor beta chains came from one sample sequenced in a study of blood T cell repertoires in COVID-19. The assay was immunoSEQ multiplex PCR, and TCRdb's table has in-frame clones only and misses some. The sample has 250,000 to 350,000 clones; 86% are singletons. The sequencing input was peripheral blood. The receptors were gathered from a woman aged 25 to 39 with active or convalescent COVID-19.

This clone was recorded a few times. The chain couples TRBV11-3 to TRBJ1-2, with D perhaps TRBD1 (6 bases). V lost 0 bases to trimming and J lost 2 bases, with 19 bases between them. Germline V lookup: CDR1 SGHNT, CDR2 YENEEA. This CDR3 is 18 amino acids long. The CDR3 loop reads CASSLDAPGRRGNYGYTF. CDR3 bases: TGTGCCAGCAGCTTAGATGCCCCAGGGCGCAGGGGAAACTATGGCTACACCTTC.

The chain joins TRBV29-1 to TRBJ2-2, with D possibly being TRBD2 (6 bases). The CDR3 totals 16 residues. The germline V gene has CDR1 SQVTM and CDR2 ANQGSEA. V lost 0 bases and J 7 bases, leaving 18 bases between the germline ends. The CDR3 spells CSVEDSTGGASGELFF. CDR3 sequence (DNA): TGCAGCGTTGAAGATTCTACAGGAGGGGCGAGCGGGGAGCTGTTTTTT.

The gene calls are TRBV5-1 and TRBJ2-7; D perhaps matches TRBD2 (6 bases). The CDR3 contains 13 residues. V gave up 4 bases and J gave up 3 bases, with 11 bases separating them. Germline loops: CDR1 SGHRS, CDR2 YFSETQ. The CDR3 bases are TGCGCCAGCAGCCCAATGGGGGGCTACGAGCAGTACTTC. Residues: CASSPMGGYEQYF.

The rearrangement uses TRBV6-2 or TRBV6-3 and TRBJ1-5; D gene ambiguous. V was trimmed by 0 bases and J by 2 bases, leaving 8 bases between them. The CDR3 runs 15 residues. Germline V gives CDR1 MNHEY, CDR2 SVGEGT. The CDR3: CASSYSSEGNQPQHF. For the CDR3, the DNA is TGTGCCAGCAGTTACTCGAGTGAGGGCAATCAGCCCCAGCATTTT.

The count of this clone is one. The V and J genes are TRBV7-2 and TRBJ1-3; no firm D call. Germline loops: CDR1 SGHTA, CDR2 FQGNSA. CDR3 length: 16 amino acids. V was pared by 5 bases and J by 3 bases, with 17 bases between. The CDR3 sequence is CASSLTSAGLGNTIYF. Written as DNA, the CDR3 is TGTGCCAGCAGCCTCACTTCCGCGGGCCTTGGAAACACCATATATTTT.

The chain couples TRBV7-2 to TRBJ2-3; D may be TRBD2 (5 bases). Germline CDR1 and CDR2: SGHTA and FQGNSA. Between the trimmed V and J ends, which lost 1 base and 11 bases, there was a span of 10 bases. This CDR3 is built from 12 residues. The CDR3 loop is CASSLGPRVQYF. The CDR3 DNA is TGTGCCAGCAGCTTAGGGCCGAGGGTGCAGTATTTT.

The J gene is TRBJ2-7, the V gene TRBV30; 9 positions match TRBD1. The germline CDR1 and CDR2 sequences are GTSNPN and SVGIG (reference sequence). Trimming removed 3 bases from V and 4 bases from J; junction bases left unmatched: 13. The CDR3 length is 16 residues. The CDR3 bases are TGTGCCTGGAGGAACCGACTCGGGACAGGGTTATACGAGCAGTACTTC. Translated, it gives CAWRNRLGTGLYEQYF.

The chain carries TRBV10-3 and TRBJ2-1; 16 positions agree with TRBD2. With V trimmed by 6 bases and J by 4 bases, 3 bases remained unmatched. Germline V gene sequence: CDR1 ENHRY, CDR2 SYGVKD. CDR3 length: 16 residues. CDR3 sequence reads: CAIRGLAGGPYNEQFF. Written as DNA, the CDR3 is TGTGCCATCAGGGGACTAGCGGGGGGGCCTTACAATGAGCAGTTCTTC.

The chain couples TRBV3-1 (or the pseudogene TRBV3-2) to TRBJ2-1, with a possible D match to TRBD1 (5 bases). The CDR3 sequence is 19 residues long. The V gene lost 4 bases and the J gene lost 0 bases, with 22 bases spanning the gap. Germline CDR1 and CDR2: LGHDT and YNNKEL (reference sequence). The CDR3 spells CASSPPLGKTVSSYNEQFF. The CDR3 DNA sequence: TGTGCCAGCAGCCCCCCCCTCGGAAAGACAGTTAGCTCCTACAATGAGCAGTTCTTC.

This sequence joins TRBV6-5 and TRBJ1-6; TRBD1 aligns across 8 bases. Germline V gene data show CDR1 as MNHEY and CDR2 as SVGAGI. The CDR3 length is 16 residues. Germline trimming cut 0 bases from V and 5 bases from J; bases unmatched to any gene: 3. The CDR3 protein is CASSYSYRGNNSPLHF. In DNA, the CDR3 is TGTGCCAGCAGTTACTCCTACAGGGGGAATAATTCACCCCTCCACTTT.

The CDR3 DNA follows: TGTGCCAGCAGCGACCTGAGCAGGCCGAATGAGCAGTTCTTC. Translated: CASSDLSRPNEQFF. The chain employs TRBV9 and TRBJ2-1; no clear D. CDR3 length equals 14 residues. Per germline, CDR1 SGDLS and CDR2 YYNGEE. V was trimmed by 3 bases and J by 7 bases, leaving 14 bases between them.